This T cell receptor (beta chain) was sequenced during a study of blood T cell repertoires in COVID-19 (dated by TCRdb to 2020 to 2022). Study-level background: Collaborator samples came from the United States, Italy and Spain and covered acute and convalescent phases of COVID-19. Subjects who had been exposed to COVID-19, were actively infected with it, or had recovered from it provided the deeply sampled blood TCRbeta repertoires that made up the dataset. The repertoires were made available in a free public database intended to serve as a resource for research on the immune response to SARS-CoV-2. The samples were drawn from the first 160 participants of the ongoing ImmuneRACE study and from 950 to 1,500 subjects provided by 6 global collaborators. HLA class I and class II types, where available, came from metadata supplied by the sample provider rather than from assay-based typing. A de-identified subject ID, COVID-19 status, age in years and sex were almost always included in the sample metadata. The material from the prospective study consisted of cDNA or gDNA derived from T cells, B-cell-depleted T cells, or PBMCs.

Each collaborating institution followed its own protocols to collect whole blood in K2EDTA tubes. For TCRbeta analysis, collaborator samples were shipped as frozen whole blood, as isolated PBMCs, or as DNA extracted from either sample type. What the work shows at the level of the full study, not this receptor alone: The amount of clinical and demographic metadata varied by source and participant and was provided uncurated.

TCRbeta CDR3 regions were amplified from genomic DNA by means of the immunoSEQ Assay, a bias-controlled multiplex PCR. Concerning the study's data processing: The number of nucleated cells in each sample was estimated from the amplification of reference gene primers within the assay. To quantify the absolute abundance of each unique TCRbeta CDR3 rearrangement, sequence reads were collapsed and filtered. Productive Simpson clonality was computed per sample as the square root of Simpson's diversity index over productive rearrangements. Not all clones reach the TCRdb copy of this immuneACCESS table, which keeps in-frame sequences only. Checked studies attribute under half of the gap to unresolved V genes and leave the rest unexplained. V, J and clone size are taken as reported in that table, and D and trimming were inferred from the DNA itself. The sample table contains over 85,000 clones; only one count was recorded for around four fifths of them. Of the sample, around 3.7% is held by the ten largest clones.

About this clone: It has no known antigen specificity. Base qualities are not at hand, and no much larger clone is one base apart.

V lost 5 bases and J lost 5 bases; the stretch between them is 9 bases long. Including cysteine and phenylalanine, the CDR3 has 13 amino acids. CDR3 DNA is the only sequence kept; it has 39 bases, read in frame from the first base. Sequences MGHDK (CDR1) and SYGVNS (CDR2) are obtained from the germline V gene. The receptor was derived from a man aged 50-59 years with acute or convalescent COVID-19. Sequencing input: peripheral blood. The rearranged chain carries TRBV25-1 and TRBJ1-4, with the D gene uncertain. CDR3 protein: CASSLRFNEKLFF. The bases are TGTGCCAGCAGTCTGCGCTTCAATGAAAAACTGTTTTTT.